This note documents a single T cell receptor beta chain sequence. Authors' methods: Scientists estimated how many nucleated cells there were by amplifying reference gene primers. Using immunoSEQ multiplex PCR, the repertoire was profiled, and TCRdb retains in-frame clones only, with some absent. Clone size and the V and J calls come from that table; the DNA yielded D and trimming. This table holds roughly 45,000 clones, roughly 89% found once. This specimen belongs to a study of blood T cell repertoires in COVID-19. Study details: Specimens from acute and convalescent COVID-19 originated in the United States, Italy and Spain. PBMCs, B-cell-depleted T cells, or T cells were the source of the cDNA or gDNA that made up the material.

Sequencing input: peripheral blood. This TCR was recovered from a man aged 60 to 75 with active COVID-19.

The CDR3 loop reads CASSQLRGGDSPLHF. The CDR3 region has the DNA TGTGCCAGCAGCCAGTTGAGGGGGGGCGATTCACCCCTCCACTTT. The chain uses TRBV7-2 and TRBJ1-6, with a possible D match to TRBD1 (6 bases). V dropped 5 bases and J dropped 8 bases, with 16 bases sitting between them. The CDR3 is 15 residues long. The V gene's germline CDR1 is SGHTA and CDR2 FQGNSA.